These 4 T cell receptor beta chains were sequenced from one sample in a study of blood T cell repertoires in COVID-19. Using immunoSEQ multiplex PCR, the repertoire was profiled, and TCRdb retains in-frame clones only, with some absent. This sample has tens of thousands of clones, with approximately 86% found just once. The sequencing input was peripheral blood. The receptors here all came from a man in his 70s with acute or convalescent COVID-19.

V gene TRBV19 combines with J gene TRBJ2-7, with D possibly being TRBD1 (6 bases). Per the germline V gene, CDR1 is LNHDA and CDR2 is SQIVND (reference sequence). The CDR3 spans 13 residues. V lost 3 bases to trimming and J lost 6 bases, with 12 bases between them. CDR3 nucleotide sequence: TGTGCCAGTAGTATGGGGGCCCTCGGCGAGCAGTACTTC. Amino acid sequence: CASSMGALGEQYF.

The genes are TRBV27 and TRBJ1-1, with D perhaps matching TRBD1 (5 bases). The germline CDR1 and CDR2 sequences are MNHEY and SMNVEV (reference sequence). The CDR3 is 18 residues long. V lost 0 bases, J lost 3 bases, and 20 bases lay in between. CDR3 DNA sequence: TGTGCCAGCAGTTTATCAGTGGGGGGGGTCGGGAAGGACACTGAAGCTTTCTTT. Protein product: CASSLSVGGVGKDTEAFF.

The chain is built from TRBV27 and TRBJ2-1, with a possible D match to TRBD1 (6 bases). The length of the CDR3 is 13 residues. From germline, CDR1 is MNHEY and CDR2 SMNVEV (reference sequence). V lost 6 bases, J lost 7 bases, and 13 bases lay in between. The CDR3 sequence is CASSPGVGNEQFF. In nucleotides, the CDR3 is TGTGCCAGCAGCCCAGGGGTTGGTAATGAGCAGTTCTTC.

The chain recombines TRBV18 with TRBJ1-1; 7 nucleotides match TRBD1. V lost 6 bases to trimming and J lost 13 bases; unmatched junction nucleotides: 14. Germline V gives CDR1 KGHSH, CDR2 LQKENI. The CDR3 extends over 13 amino acids. CDR3 nucleotide sequence: TGTGCCAGCTCTCAAGGGACAGCCGAAGTGGGTTTCTTT. Translating gives CASSQGTAEVGFF.